The clone carrying this TCR beta chain has at least ten counts. Its antigen is unidentified. This entry is derived from a study of T cells in Graves' hyperthyroidism and ophthalmopathy. Study-wide results and caveats: Expanded thyroid clonotypes (above 0.001) were mostly also found in blood.

Trimming removed 5 bases from V and 0 bases from J; junction bases left unmatched: 5. Germline lookup yields CDR1 DFQATT and CDR2 SNEGSKA (reference sequence). The CDR3 consists of 15 residues. Amplified regions were TCR beta CDR3 sequences from RNA transcripts. When the TCR CDR3 underwent first-round RT-PCR, the HTBI primer set was used. MiXCR was run by TCRdb on the multiplex PCR reads, yielding one entry per CDR3 protein. This table has about 600,000 distinct CDR3 sequences, about 14% appearing once. Source material: blood. This receptor was taken from a woman between 45 and 65 years old with Graves' ophthalmopathy. The genes are TRBV20-1 and TRBJ2-1; 9 bases align to TRBD2. The CDR3 DNA reads as TGCAGTGCTCAGACTAGCGGTAGCTCCTACAATGAGCAGTTCTTC. Translation: CSAQTSGSSYNEQFF.